The next 3 T cell receptor beta chains were all read from a single sample in a study of blood T cell repertoires in COVID-19. Here immunoSEQ multiplex PCR was the method, and the copy in TCRdb shows in-frame clones only, minus some. The repertoire holds about 120,000 clones, with approximately 81% as singletons. Sequencing was carried out using peripheral blood. The receptor source for this set is a woman of 80 years or more with acute or convalescent COVID-19.

Only a few counts were recorded for this clone. The chain uses TRBV30 and TRBJ1-4; D is possibly TRBD1 (6 bases). The CDR3 is 15 amino acids. The V and J ends lost 2 bases and 4 bases respectively, with 14 bases between them. The germline V gene encodes CDR1 GTSNPN and CDR2 SVGIG (reference sequence). This CDR3 is CAWSLQGYLNEKLFF. The DNA for the CDR3 is TGTGCCTGGAGTCTACAGGGATATCTTAATGAAAAACTGTTTTTT.

This chain connects TRBV11-3 to TRBJ1-1; 9 bases line up with TRBD1. The CDR3 covers 15 residues. The J segment lost 4 bases and the V segment lost 5 bases, leaving 8 bases of the junction unmatched. Germline V lookup: CDR1 SGHNT, CDR2 YENEEA. CDR3 sequence reads: CASSTRGTGRTEAFF. Here the CDR3 DNA reads TGTGCCAGCAGCACCCGCGGGACAGGGCGCACTGAAGCTTTCTTT.

The chain has TRBV28 and TRBJ2-7, with D perhaps matching TRBD2 (6 bases). Germline CDR1 reads MDHEN; CDR2 reads SYDVKM. Trimming shortened V by 8 bases and J by 2 bases, and 13 bases separated the two germline ends. This CDR3 comprises 13 residues. As DNA, the CDR3 is TGTGCCAGCGGGGGTCTAGCGACCTACGAGCAGTACTTC. Amino acid sequence: CASGGLATYEQYF.